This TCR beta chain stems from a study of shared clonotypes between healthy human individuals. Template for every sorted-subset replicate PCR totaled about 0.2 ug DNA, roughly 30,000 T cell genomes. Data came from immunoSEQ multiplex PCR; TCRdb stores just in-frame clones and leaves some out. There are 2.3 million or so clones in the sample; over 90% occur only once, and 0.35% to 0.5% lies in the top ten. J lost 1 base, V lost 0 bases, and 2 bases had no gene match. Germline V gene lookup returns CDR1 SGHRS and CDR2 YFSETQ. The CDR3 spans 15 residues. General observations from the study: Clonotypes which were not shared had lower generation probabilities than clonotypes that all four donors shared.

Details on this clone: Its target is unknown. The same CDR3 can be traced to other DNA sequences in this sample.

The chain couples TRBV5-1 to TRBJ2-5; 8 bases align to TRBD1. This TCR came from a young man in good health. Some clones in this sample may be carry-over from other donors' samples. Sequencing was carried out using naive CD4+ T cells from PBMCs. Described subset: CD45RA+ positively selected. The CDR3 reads CASSLGGTGQETQYF. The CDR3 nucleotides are TGCGCCAGCAGCTTGGGAGGGACAGGCCAAGAGACCCAGTACTTC.